The 24 T cell receptor beta chains below come from one sample, sequenced in a study of cytomegalovirus exposure and HLA in healthy donors. 13 Jbeta primers and 60 Vbeta primers were used for the PCR. Some clones are missing from TCRdb's copy, which holds only in-frame ones; the method was immunoSEQ multiplex PCR. The data show 180,000 or so clones, with 79% seen just once and approximately 2.2% held by the top ten. Input material: PBMCs. The receptors were gathered from a woman aged 45-65 years in good health and CMV-seronegative.

This clone has just one count. The identical CDR3 is also encoded by other nucleotide sequences in the sample. J is TRBJ2-7 and V is TRBV28, with 8 bases aligning to TRBD1. The CDR3 sequence is 14 residues long. Trimming at V came to 6 bases and at J to 2 bases, leaving 6 bases not matched to a gene. CDR1 is MDHEN and CDR2 is SYDVKM in the germline V gene. CDR3 sequence: CASSLRGRPYEQYF. The CDR3 nucleotides are TGTGCCAGCAGCCTCAGGGGGCGGCCCTACGAGCAGTACTTC.

The chain uses TRBV28 and TRBJ1-2; the D is unclear. Per germline, CDR1 MDHEN and CDR2 SYDVKM. The V end lost 10 bases, the J end lost 8 bases, and 20 bases lay between the germline ends. CDR3 length: 13 residues. The CDR3 nucleotides read TGTGCCATCGGGATTTCCACTTTGGGGGGCTACACCTTC. This sequence encodes CAIGISTLGGYTF.

The gene calls are TRBV11-2 and TRBJ1-4; D is undetermined. CDR1 and CDR2 (germline): SGHAT, FQNNGV. The V and J ends lost 0 bases and 5 bases respectively, with 10 bases between them. This CDR3 is built from 15 residues. The CDR3 reads CASSLDSFPNEKLFF. DNA of the CDR3: TGTGCCAGCAGCTTAGATTCATTCCCCAATGAAAAACTGTTTTTT. The whole variable domain, filled in from reference TRBV11-2 and TRBJ1-4, reads EAGVAQSPRYKIIEKRQSVAFWCNPISGHATLYWYQQILGQGPKLLIQFQNNGVVDDSQLPKDRFSAERLKGVDSTLKIQPAKLEDSAVYLCASSLDSFPNEKLFFGSGTQLSVL.

The chain is built from TRBV2 and TRBJ2-5; 8 bases are a match to TRBD2. The CDR3 loop spans 15 amino acids. J lost 4 bases, V lost 2 bases, and 6 bases had no gene match. Germline assignment: CDR1 SNHLY and CDR2 FYNNEI. The CDR3 loop is CASSERGLVGETQYF. The CDR3 coding sequence is TGTGCCAGCAGTGAAAGGGGACTAGTAGGAGAGACCCAGTACTTC. The variable domain in full, with the rest retrieved from reference TRBV2 and TRBJ2-5, is EPEVTQTPSHQVTQMGQEVILRCVPISNHLYFYWYRQILGQKVEFLVSFYNNEISEKSEIFDDQFSVERPDGSNFTLKIRSTKLEDSAMYFCASSERGLVGETQYFGPGTRLLVL.

As for this clone: Other DNA sequences in this specimen translate into the identical CDR3. The chain employs TRBV7-9 and TRBJ2-7; the D gene is possibly TRBD2 (6 bases). CDR1 and CDR2 (germline): SEHNR, FQNEAQ (reference sequence). The CDR3 is 14 residues long. Trimming stripped 0 bases from V and 0 bases from J, with 6 bases between. CDR3 loop: CASSLAGGSYEQYF. CDR3 bases: TGTGCCAGCAGCTTAGCGGGGGGCTCCTACGAGCAGTACTTC.

The chain carries TRBV6-6 and TRBJ2-6, with TRBD1 matching over 8 bases. Germline CDR1 is MNHNY and CDR2 is SVGAGI (reference sequence). Trimming at V came to 7 bases and at J to 1 base, leaving 6 bases not matched to a gene. CDR3 size: 16 residues. As DNA, the CDR3 is TGTGCCAGCACCGCGGACAGGGAATCTGGGGCCAACGTCCTGACTTTC. It is translated as CASTADRESGANVLTF.

The chain has TRBV7-3 and TRBJ2-3, with TRBD1 identical over 9 bases. J gave up 3 bases and V 5 bases, and 12 bases lay outside the gene matches. This CDR3 contains 17 residues. Germline V gene data show CDR1 as SGHTA and CDR2 as FQGTGA. DNA for the CDR3: TGTGCCAGCAGCCCTGATTCCGGGACAGGGCGGACAGATACGCAGTATTTT. Translating it yields CASSPDSGTGRTDTQYF.

This clone was picked up one time. The chain combines TRBV29-1 with TRBJ2-5; TRBD2 aligns across 8 bases. The CDR3 is 14 amino acids. Germline V gene sequence: CDR1 SQVTM, CDR2 ANQGSEA. V dropped 4 bases and J dropped 2; count of bases not matched to a gene: 6. This CDR3 is CSVAGGAWQETQYF. The CDR3 DNA sequence: TGCAGCGTTGCCGGGGGGGCATGGCAAGAGACCCAGTACTTC.

The J gene is TRBJ2-1, the V gene TRBV28; the match to TRBD2 covers 11 bases. J was trimmed by 6 bases and V by 6 bases; bases with no gene match: 13. Germline V gives CDR1 MDHEN, CDR2 SYDVKM. This CDR3 is built from 17 residues. The CDR3 DNA sequence: TGTGCCAGCAGCCTAGCCCAACTAGCGGGAGCCCTCAATGAGCAGTTCTTC. Residues: CASSLAQLAGALNEQFF.

The rearrangement links TRBV7-6 to TRBJ2-1; 7 nucleotides line up with TRBD2. The V and J ends lost 5 bases and 7 bases, in that order; junction bases with no gene match: 11. CDR3 length: 15 amino acids. Germline CDR1 is SGHVS and CDR2 is FNYEAQ. The DNA for the CDR3 is TGTGCCAGCAGCACCAATGTGCTAGCGGCAAATGAGCAGTTCTTC. This codes for CASSTNVLAANEQFF.

The J gene is TRBJ2-3, the V gene TRBV7-2; no clear D gene. Trimming removed 6 bases at V and 5 bases at J, with 12 bases between. This CDR3 has 13 amino acids. Germline V lookup: CDR1 SGHTA, CDR2 FQGNSA. The CDR3 sequence: CASSPVGLDTQYF. The CDR3 nucleotides read TGTGCCAGCAGTCCCGTCGGTTTAGATACGCAGTATTTT.

This clone was detected only once. CDR3 nucleotide sequence: TGTGCCAGCAGCGTAGACGCCGGGGGGGTAGCTTTCTTT. It encodes CASSVDAGGVAFF. This rearrangement joins TRBV7-9 to TRBJ1-1; tentatively, D is TRBD1 (5 bases). Germline lookup yields CDR1 SEHNR and CDR2 FQNEAQ (reference sequence). The length of the CDR3 is 13 residues. V was cut by 5 bases and J by 10 bases, with 17 bases left in between.

V and J are TRBV9 and TRBJ2-3, with TRBD2 as a possible D gene (5 bases). The CDR3 sequence is 12 residues long. The V gene lost 2 bases and the J gene lost 5 bases, with 6 bases spanning the gap. CDR1 is SGDLS, CDR2 YYNGEE, per germline. CDR3 DNA sequence: TGTGCCAGCAGCGTGAGGGAAGATACGCAGTATTTT. Amino acid sequence: CASSVREDTQYF.

CDR3 in amino acids: CASSQDGRAGGYTF. CDR3 sequence (DNA): TGTGCCAGCAGCCAAGATGGGCGGGCGGGTGGCTACACCTTC. The genes are TRBV14 and TRBJ1-2; D is unresolved. This CDR3 has 14 residues. V lost 0 bases to trimming and J lost 7 bases, with 12 bases between them. CDR1 is SGHDN, CDR2 FVKESK, per germline.

This chain uses TRBV19 with TRBJ1-4, with TRBD1 matching 7 bases. Germline assignment: CDR1 LNHDA and CDR2 SQIVND (reference sequence). This CDR3 region has 15 residues. J gave up 7 bases and V 2 bases, and 7 bases lay outside the gene matches. CDR3 nucleotide sequence: TGTGCCAGTAGTATACCACAGGGGCAAGCTGAAAAACTGTTTTTT. Translated: CASSIPQGQAEKLFF. The complete variable domain, with remaining parts taken from reference TRBV19 and TRBJ1-4, reads DGGITQSPKYLFRKEGQNVTLSCEQNLNHDAMYWYRQDPGQGLRLIYYSQIVNDFQKGDIAEGYSVSREKKESFPLTVTSAQKNPTAFYLCASSIPQGQAEKLFFGSGTQLSVL.

This chain uses TRBV4-1 with TRBJ2-3, with 8 bases matching TRBD2. CDR3 size: 14 residues. CDR1 is MGHRA and CDR2 is YSYEKL in the germline V gene. The V segment lost 4 bases and the J segment 4 bases; nucleotides outside the gene matches: 4. CDR3 coding DNA: TGCGCCAGCAGCCGCTCAGCGGGAGCAGATACGCAGTATTTT. It encodes CASSRSAGADTQYF.

This sequence joins TRBV11-2 and TRBJ2-5, with TRBD2 identical over 9 bases. Germline lookup yields CDR1 SGHAT and CDR2 FQNNGV. The CDR3 contains 18 residues. V shed 1 base, J shed 5 bases, and the junction held 14 bases outside the gene matches. The CDR3 loop is CASSLVASGGRILETQYF. DNA of the CDR3: TGTGCCAGCAGCTTAGTAGCAAGCGGGGGGCGGATCTTGGAGACCCAGTACTTC.

The chain links TRBV7-2 to TRBJ2-4; 12 bases fit TRBD2. Trimming at V came to 11 bases and at J to 9 bases, leaving 8 bases not matched to a gene. Germline V CDR1 and CDR2: SGHTA, FQGNSA. The CDR3 loop spans 13 amino acids. CDR3 in amino acids: CAVLAGGLGIQYF. The CDR3 coding sequence is TGTGCCGTACTAGCGGGGGGACTGGGCATTCAGTACTTC.

The genes are TRBV6-5 and TRBJ1-1, with 12 bases fitting TRBD1. Germline V gene lookup returns CDR1 MNHEY and CDR2 SVGAGI. This CDR3 spans 14 amino acids. Trimming at V came to 5 bases and at J to 10 bases, leaving 8 bases not matched to a gene. The DNA of the CDR3 is TGTGCCAGCAGTACCCCGGGACAGGGGGCCCGAGCTTTCTTT. Protein: CASSTPGQGARAFF.

This rearrangement joins TRBV15 to TRBJ1-3, with a weak D call TRBD1 (5 bases). V lost 0 bases and J lost 0, with 12 bases in between. Germline values: CDR1 LNHNV, CDR2 YYDKDF (reference sequence). This CDR3 has 17 amino acids. The CDR3 region is CATSRDWGTYSGNTIYF. DNA of the CDR3: TGTGCCACCAGCAGAGATTGGGGCACCTACTCTGGAAACACCATATATTTT.

The table lists this clone with a count of one. Germline and junction disagree at one end, which may indicate a read error. J is TRBJ1-1 and V is TRBV11-2, with no clear D. CDR3 length: 14 amino acids. Germline V lookup: CDR1 SGHAT, CDR2 FQNNGV. The CDR3 DNA follows: TGTGCCAGCAGCTTAGATCCGAGGAACGCTGAAGCTTTCTTT. Protein: CASSLDPRNAEAFF.

This sequence joins TRBV11-3 and TRBJ2-3; 7 nucleotides agree with TRBD1. Unmatched junction bases numbered 8, after V lost 1 base and J lost 4 bases. Germline CDR1 reads SGHNT; CDR2 reads YENEEA. The CDR3 runs 16 residues. CDR3 sequence reads: CASSLGGQLGADTQYF. The CDR3 DNA is TGTGCCAGCAGCTTAGGGGGACAGCTTGGCGCAGATACGCAGTATTTT.

V and J are TRBV15 and TRBJ1-2; 10 bases agree with TRBD1. This CDR3 contains 15 residues. V trimming: 0 bases; J trimming: 6 bases; junction bases outside the gene matches: 4. Germline-derived CDR1 and CDR2 are LNHNV and YYDKDF (reference sequence). The CDR3 loop reads CATSREFGQGDGYTF. CDR3 nucleotide sequence: TGTGCCACCAGCAGAGAATTTGGACAGGGGGATGGCTACACCTTC.

This clone was picked up one time. The CDR3 sequence is CASSLAGGVDSPLHF. Written as DNA, the CDR3 is TGCGCCAGCAGCTTGGCAGGAGGGGTAGATTCACCCCTCCACTTT. The chain couples TRBV5-1 to TRBJ1-6; a possible D gene is TRBD1 (5 bases). Germline V CDR1 and CDR2: SGHRS, YFSETQ. This CDR3 has 15 residues. Trimming cost V 0 bases and J 8 bases, with 12 bases left between them.